These 22 T cell receptor beta chains share one sample of origin, sequenced in a study of cytomegalovirus exposure and HLA in healthy donors. 60 Vbeta and 13 Jbeta primers were used in PCR. Only in-frame clones appear in the TCRdb table, and some are missing; sequencing was by immunoSEQ multiplex PCR. Among about 110,000 clones listed, approximately 74% were seen once. The sequencing sample was made of PBMCs. The source is a woman in her thirties or forties in good health and CMV-seropositive.

The chain joins TRBV11-1 to TRBJ2-3; 10 nucleotides line up with TRBD1. Trimming at V came to 7 bases and at J to 2 bases, leaving 9 bases not matched to a gene. The CDR3 consists of 16 residues. CDR1 is SGHAT and CDR2 is FQDESV in the germline V gene (reference sequence). The CDR3 region is CASTLGGTGDTDTQYF. For the CDR3, the DNA is TGTGCCAGCACCCTCGGGGGGACAGGGGACACAGATACGCAGTATTTT.

This chain joins TRBV15 and TRBJ2-1; TRBD2 aligns across 8 bases. V gave up 1 base and J gave up 4 bases; unmatched junction bases: 6. The CDR3 covers 16 residues. The germline gives CDR1 LNHNV, CDR2 YYDKDF (reference sequence). The DNA of the CDR3 is TGTGCCACCAGCAGAGTTTCTAGCGGGCCTTACAATGAGCAGTTCTTC. It yields the protein CATSRVSSGPYNEQFF.

This chain joins TRBV2 and TRBJ2-5; 8 bases fit TRBD1. Trimming at V came to 5 bases and at J to 4 bases, leaving 12 bases not matched to a gene. Germline V gives CDR1 SNHLY, CDR2 FYNNEI. The CDR3 length is 16 residues. The CDR3 DNA reads TGTGCCAGCAGTCCTTGGCGACAGGGGATAGGAGAGACCCAGTACTTC. It codes for CASSPWRQGIGETQYF.

The rearrangement links TRBV19 to TRBJ1-2; D ambiguous. CDR3 size: 14 residues. Germline CDR1 and CDR2: LNHDA and SQIVND (reference sequence). The ends were cut back, 6 bases at V and 6 bases at J, with 17 bases in the middle. The CDR3 here is CASRRAGIWDGYTF. The DNA of the CDR3 is TGTGCCAGTAGGCGTGCCGGGATTTGGGATGGCTACACCTTC.

The chain uses TRBV2 and TRBJ2-7, with TRBD2 matching 9 bases. Germline loops: CDR1 SNHLY, CDR2 FYNNEI. The CDR3 has 12 amino acids. The ends lost 8 bases at V and 4 bases at J; junction bases unmatched: 3. CDR3 residues: CASQLAGYEQYF. The DNA for the CDR3 is TGTGCCAGCCAGCTAGCGGGGTACGAGCAGTACTTC.

By frequency in the sample, this clone is large. The chain links TRBV4-3 to TRBJ1-2; D remains unclear. The CDR3 spans 15 residues. Germline V CDR1 and CDR2: LGHNA, YSLEER. Trimming shortened V by 0 bases and J by 5 bases, and 13 bases separated the two germline ends. Here the CDR3 reads CASSQEEGRVYGYTF. The CDR3 bases are TGCGCCAGCAGCCAAGAAGAGGGAAGGGTTTATGGCTACACCTTC.

The chain joins TRBV5-1 to TRBJ2-5; 7 nucleotides line up with TRBD1. The CDR3 contains 14 residues. Germline loops: CDR1 SGHRS, CDR2 YFSETQ. After removal of 0 bases from V and 5 bases from J, the junction contained 4 bases not matched to a gene. CDR3 sequence reads: CASSLGGTEETQYF. CDR3 DNA sequence: TGCGCCAGCAGCTTGGGGGGGACAGAGGAGACCCAGTACTTC. The variable domain in full, with the rest retrieved from reference TRBV5-1 and TRBJ2-5, is KAGVTQTPRYLIKTRGQQVTLSCSPISGHRSVSWYQQTPGQGLQFLFEYFSETQRNKGNFPGRFSGRQFSNSRSEMNVSTLELGDSALYLCASSLGGTEETQYFGPGTRLLVL.

This sequence joins TRBV19 and TRBJ1-1; TRBD1 matches at 9 bases. This CDR3 has 12 amino acids. CDR1 is LNHDA and CDR2 is SQIVND in the germline V gene (reference sequence). V lost 6 bases to trimming and J lost 10 bases; unmatched junction nucleotides: 6. The CDR3: CASRTGQGRAFF. The CDR3 DNA follows: TGTGCCAGTAGAACGGGACAGGGCCGAGCTTTCTTT.

This clone was counted a few times. CDR3 region: CASSYSEGGLEGYTF. The CDR3 DNA reads TGTGCCAGCAGTTACTCGGAAGGGGGCCTAGAGGGCTACACCTTC. J is TRBJ1-2 and V is TRBV6-6, with TRBD1 matching 7 bases. Germline trimming cut 0 bases from V and 8 bases from J; bases unmatched to any gene: 9. This CDR3 has 15 residues. Germline V gene sequence: CDR1 MNHNY, CDR2 SVGAGI (reference sequence).

This chain joins TRBV11-3 and TRBJ2-1; 10 bases fit TRBD2. Germline-derived CDR1 and CDR2 are SGHNT and YENEEA. The ends lost 2 bases at V and 15 bases at J; junction bases unmatched: 13. The CDR3 length is 15 residues. CDR3 nucleotide sequence: TGTGCCAGCAGCTTATCCGGGACTAGCGTCCCTCTGGCGTTCTTC. This encodes CASSLSGTSVPLAFF.

This rearrangement joins TRBV19 to TRBJ1-3, with TRBD1 matching over 9 bases. The trim removed 8 bases at V and 0 bases at J, leaving 8 bases unmatched. This CDR3 is built from 16 residues. The V gene's germline CDR1 is LNHDA and CDR2 SQIVND (reference sequence). The CDR3 loop reads CASGGDRAFSGNTIYF. The CDR3 bases are TGTGCCAGTGGAGGGGACAGGGCCTTCTCTGGAAACACCATATATTTT.

This chain uses TRBV2 with TRBJ2-1; 9 nucleotides align to TRBD1. Losses at the gene ends were 6 bases for V and 3 bases for J; bases not matched to a gene: 9. Germline CDR1 is SNHLY and CDR2 is FYNNEI. The CDR3 has 16 residues. CDR3 sequence: CASSRTGANLYNEQFF. CDR3 nucleotides: TGTGCCAGCAGCAGGACAGGGGCTAACCTCTACAATGAGCAGTTCTTC.

The chain employs TRBV27 and TRBJ2-7; D perhaps matches TRBD2 (5 bases). V lost 7 bases, J lost 2 bases, and 18 bases lay in between. CDR1 is MNHEY and CDR2 is SMNVEV in the germline V gene (reference sequence). The CDR3 extends over 15 amino acids. The CDR3 DNA follows: TGTGCCAGCAAAGTTTTCCGGGAAAGCCCCTACGAGCAGTACTTC. It yields the protein CASKVFRESPYEQYF.

The rearrangement uses TRBV5-1 and TRBJ1-2; 8 nucleotides line up with TRBD1. CDR3 size: 14 residues. With 4 bases clipped from V and 2 bases from J, the junction kept 4 bases outside the gene matches. Germline V gene data show CDR1 as SGHRS and CDR2 as YFSETQ. CDR3 region: CASSGRTGNYGYTF. The CDR3 DNA reads TGCGCCAGCAGCGGTAGGACAGGGAACTATGGCTACACCTTC.

This clone was seen a single time. The chain is built from TRBV19 and TRBJ1-3; D ambiguous. The V gene lost 9 bases and the J gene lost 6 bases, with 6 bases spanning the gap. There are 10 residues in the CDR3. Per the germline V gene, CDR1 is LNHDA and CDR2 is SQIVND (reference sequence). The CDR3 protein is CASGVNTIYF. CDR3 coding DNA: TGTGCCAGCGGGGTAAACACCATATATTTT.

The rearrangement joins TRBV30 to TRBJ1-5; 9 bases are a match to TRBD1. With 2 bases clipped from V and 0 bases from J, the junction kept 8 bases outside the gene matches. The CDR3 contains 17 residues. The germline V gene encodes CDR1 GTSNPN and CDR2 SVGIG (reference sequence). In nucleotides, the CDR3 is TGTGCCTGGAGTTCGGACAGGGGCGGAAATAGCAATCAGCCCCAGCATTTT. Translated, it gives CAWSSDRGGNSNQPQHF.

The chain links TRBV28 to TRBJ1-2; tentative D call: TRBD1 (6 bases). Germline CDR1 and CDR2: MDHEN and SYDVKM. This CDR3 is 14 amino acids long. The V gene lost 4 bases and the J gene lost 2 bases, with 11 bases spanning the gap. CDR3 loop: CASSSGGTNYGYTF. In DNA, the CDR3 is TGTGCCAGCAGTTCTGGGGGCACCAACTATGGCTACACCTTC.

This clone has just a few counts. The rearrangement joins TRBV13 to TRBJ2-1; perhaps TRBD1 as D (6 bases). There are 13 residues in the CDR3. Looked up from germline, CDR1 is PRHDT and CDR2 is FYEKMQ (reference sequence). V dropped 6 bases and J dropped 8 bases, with 14 bases sitting between them. CDR3 sequence: CASSLRGKDEQFF. The CDR3, as DNA: TGTGCCAGCAGTTTAAGGGGGAAGGATGAGCAGTTCTTC. Full variable domain (outside the CDR3, taken from reference TRBV13 and TRBJ2-1): AAGVIQSPRHLIKEKRETATLKCYPIPRHDTVYWYQQGPGQDPQFLISFYEKMQSDKGSIPDRFSAQQFSDYHSELNMSSLELGDSALYFCASSLRGKDEQFFGPGTRLTVL.

The genes are TRBV11-3 and TRBJ2-5, with TRBD2 identical over 13 bases. With V trimmed by 1 base and J by 5 bases, 10 bases remained unmatched. There are 18 residues in the CDR3. Germline V gene data show CDR1 as SGHNT and CDR2 as YENEEA. Written as DNA, the CDR3 is TGTGCCAGCAGCTTAGGGTGGCGGACTAGCGGGAGAGGGGAGACCCAGTACTTC. This codes for CASSLGWRTSGRGETQYF.

The rearrangement uses TRBV5-1 and TRBJ2-1; D remains unclear. With 1 base removed from V and 7 bases from J, the gap between germline ends came to 9 bases. CDR1 and CDR2 (germline): SGHRS, YFSETQ. CDR3 length: 13 residues. The CDR3 DNA reads TGCGCCAGCAGCTTGACAATTCAGAATGAGCAGTTCTTC. Translating it yields CASSLTIQNEQFF.

This clone was counted at least ten times. The V gene is TRBV5-4, the J gene TRBJ1-1; 8 nucleotides line up with TRBD1. The CDR3 is 13 residues long. CDR1 is SGHNT, CDR2 YYREEE, per germline (reference sequence). V shed 5 bases, J shed 6 bases, and the junction held 6 bases outside the gene matches. The CDR3 region has the DNA TGTGCCAGCAGTTACAGACAGGGGTCTGAAGCTTTCTTT. It codes for CASSYRQGSEAFF.

The gene calls are TRBV11-3 and TRBJ2-5; TRBD2 matches at 9 bases. Germline lookup yields CDR1 SGHNT and CDR2 YENEEA. J was trimmed by 2 bases and V by 6 bases; bases with no gene match: 7. CDR3 size: 15 residues. The CDR3 region has the DNA TGTGCCAGCAGTCGGACTAGCGTTCGACAAGAGACCCAGTACTTC. Translated, it gives CASSRTSVRQETQYF. The variable domain in full, completed from reference TRBV11-3 and TRBJ2-5, reads EAGVVQSPRYKIIEKKQPVAFWCNPISGHNTLYWYLQNLGQGPELLIRYENEEAVDDSQLPKDRFSAERLKGVDSTLKIQPAELGDSAVYLCASSRTSVRQETQYFGPGTRLLVL.